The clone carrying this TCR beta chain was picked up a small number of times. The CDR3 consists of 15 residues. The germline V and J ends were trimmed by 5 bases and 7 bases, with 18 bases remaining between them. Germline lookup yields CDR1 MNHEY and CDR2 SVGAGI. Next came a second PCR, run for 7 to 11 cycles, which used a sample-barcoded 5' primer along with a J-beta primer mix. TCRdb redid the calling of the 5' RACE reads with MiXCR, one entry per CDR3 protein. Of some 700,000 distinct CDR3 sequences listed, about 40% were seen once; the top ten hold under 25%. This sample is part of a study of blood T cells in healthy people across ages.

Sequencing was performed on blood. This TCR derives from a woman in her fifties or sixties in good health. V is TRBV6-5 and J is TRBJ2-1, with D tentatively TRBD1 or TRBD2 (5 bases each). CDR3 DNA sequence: TGTGCCAGCAGTCGTTCGGCTGGGGGAATTAATGAGCAGTTCTTC. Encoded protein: CASSRSAGGINEQFF.